This T cell receptor (beta chain) was found in a study of vaccination effects on CD4 cells after COVID-19. The ends were cut back, 7 bases at V and 0 bases at J, with 12 bases in the middle. The CDR3 spans 14 residues. Looked up from germline, CDR1 is SGHRS and CDR2 is YFSETQ. As regards this clone: Antigen specificity is unknown.

Within the ViraFEST assay, antigen-specific CD4+ T cells underwent expansion with viral peptide pools prior to sequencing. Isolation of CD4+ T cells took place after ten to eleven days of culture. In the vaccine recipients, nucleocapsid antibodies were negative and there was no prior SARS-CoV-2 infection. Around 2.2 million PBMC were seeded per well and grown in the presence of around 10 IU/ml IL-2 and around 11 ug/ml peptides. The study, taken as a whole, reports: Healthy vaccine recipients' vaccine-induced clones were almost all SARS-CoV-2 mono-reactive. No early post-infection timepoints were available in the study, which also included few convalescent patients. Pronounced clonal contraction occurred in clones induced by infection and by vaccine late after vaccination.

Libraries were prepared by immunoSEQ multiplex PCR; TCRdb keeps only in-frame clonotypes and omits some of them. The sample carries 71,000 or so clones, roughly 78% recorded once. Sequencing used CD4+ T cells from PBMCs cultured with HCoV-OC43 spike peptides, obtained before COVID-19 vaccination. Subset indicated: HCoV-OC43 spike overlapping peptide pool stimulation. The receptor's source is a human donor who received a COVID-19 vaccine. This rearrangement joins TRBV5-1 to TRBJ2-3; possibly TRBD1 for D (6 bases). In DNA, the CDR3 is TGCGCCAGCGCGAAACAGGGAAGCACAGATACGCAGTATTTT. Its translation is CASAKQGSTDTQYF. The full variable domain, rest sourced from reference TRBV5-1 and TRBJ2-3, is KAGVTQTPRYLIKTRGQQVTLSCSPISGHRSVSWYQQTPGQGLQFLFEYFSETQRNKGNFPGRFSGRQFSNSRSEMNVSTLELGDSALYLCASAKQGSTDTQYFGPGTRLTVL.